This T cell receptor (beta chain) was identified during a study of T cells after yellow fever vaccination. Broader study findings: The secondary response was weaker, and its peak arrived faster, on day 5 versus 15. High-abundance clonotypes from the bulk population could contaminate FACS-sorted repertoires.

Using its own MiXCR run on the 5' RACE reads, TCRdb lists one record per CDR3 protein. The data contain 300,000 or so distinct CDR3 sequences, around 6.8% of them singletons. Germline V gene lookup returns CDR1 SGHRS and CDR2 YFSETQ. The V and J ends lost 0 bases and 2 bases respectively, with 6 bases between them. This CDR3 contains 14 residues. This clonotype was recorded at least ten times. Its antigen is currently unknown. The chain has TRBV5-1 and TRBJ1-5, with D unclear. This receptor was obtained from a man aged 18 to 29 who received the YFV17D yellow fever vaccine. This specimen was PBMCs, taken about 41 days after the first yellow fever vaccination. CDR3 region: CASSLDLGNQPQHF. The CDR3 region has the DNA TGCGCCAGCAGCTTGGACCTTGGCAATCAGCCCCAGCATTTT.